A selection of T cell receptor beta chains follows, all from one sample in a study of cytotoxic CD8 clonotypes in ibrutinib-treated CLL. Measured with immunoSEQ multiplex PCR; TCRdb has only the in-frame clones, and not every one. The sample has 30,000 or so clones, approximately 57% seen once; the top ten hold around 5.1%. This specimen consisted of PBMCs, obtained before ibrutinib treatment. The source is a human donor with chronic lymphocytic leukemia. CDR3s include the opening cysteine and the closing phenylalanine or tryptophan. Each record gives: CDR3 DNA, CDR3 protein, V gene, CDR3 length, clone size, J gene, D gene. The D gene is left open where the match is weak. A row's size may be missing; if present it is once, few, many or a size class.

TGTGCCAGCAGCCTCCGGACCCCCCAGGGAGATACGCAGTATTTT	CASSLRTPQGDTQYF	TRBV7-9	15	few	TRBJ2-3	-
TGTGCCAGCAGCTTAGCCTCTAGCGGGCTTTACAATGAGCAGTTCTTC	CASSLASSGLYNEQFF	TRBV7-8	16	once	TRBJ2-1	TRBD2
TGTGCCAGCAGCTTAGTAGGAGGTGGGGGGGATACTTATAATTCACCCCTCCACTTT	CASSLVGGGGDTYNSPLHF	TRBV7-2	19	once	TRBJ1-6	-
TGTGCCAGCAGCCCTAGCGGGAGGGAGGATGAGCAGTTCTTC	CASSPSGREDEQFF	TRBV7-3	14	few	TRBJ2-1	TRBD2
TGCGCCAGCAGTGAGCCGCCGGGAGTCCTTAGCAATCAGCCCCAGCATTTT	CASSEPPGVLSNQPQHF	TRBV10-2	17	-	TRBJ1-5	-
TGTGCCAGTAGTATCGCCGGGGGCGAAAATCAGCCCCAGCATTTT	CASSIAGGENQPQHF	TRBV19	15	-	TRBJ1-5	-
TGTGCCAGCAGCCCCCGGGTCCTAGCGGGAGGGGGGCCAGATACGCAGTATTTT	CASSPRVLAGGGPDTQYF	TRBV7-7	18	-	TRBJ2-3	TRBD2
TGTGCCCGCCGTGTATTTTTCGCGACTAGCGTGACCGAAGAGACCCAGTACTTC	CARRVFFATSVTEETQYF	TRBV6-1	18	few	TRBJ2-5	TRBD2
TGTGCCAGCAGCTTAGGGCACAGGACCGGGGAGCTGTTTTTT	CASSLGHRTGELFF	TRBV11-3	14	-	TRBJ2-2	-
TGTGCCAGCAAAGTGGAGGGCGGCACCGGGGAGCTGTTTTTT	CASKVEGGTGELFF	TRBV2	14	-	TRBJ2-2	-
TGCGCCAGCAGCTTGGCACAGGGAGACCAAGAGACCCAGTACTTC	CASSLAQGDQETQYF	TRBV5-1	15	-	TRBJ2-5	-
TGTGCCAGCAGTATGACAGGGGGTAACGCAGATACGCAGTATTTT	CASSMTGGNADTQYF	TRBV2	15	once	TRBJ2-3	TRBD1
TGTGCCAGCAGTCACTACTCTAGGGGTCCCTCTAGGGGCTACACCTTC	CASSHYSRGPSRGYTF	TRBV6-6	16	medium-sized	TRBJ1-2	-
TGTGCCAGTAGTATATGGGCCCAGCGGGGGAGTTCCTATGAGCAGTTCTTC	CASSIWAQRGSSYEQFF	TRBV19	17	-	TRBJ2-1	TRBD2
TGTGCCAGCAGTACGGGAGGGGGTTATGGAAACACCATATATTTT	CASSTGGGYGNTIYF	TRBV6-1	15	few	TRBJ1-3	-
TGTGCCAGCAGCAAAGTATTTCGGCCGGGACTCCAATTCTACGAGCAGTACTTC	CASSKVFRPGLQFYEQYF	TRBV21-1	18	-	TRBJ2-7	-
TGTGCCATCAGTGATCAGGAAAGAGGAGGTTACACCTTC	CAISDQERGGYTF	TRBV10-3	13	few	TRBJ1-2	-
TGTGCCAGCAGCCGCGATACCGGGGTACTCTATGGCTACACCTTC	CASSRDTGVLYGYTF	TRBV2	15	-	TRBJ1-2	-
TGTGCCAGCAGCGCCGGACCCGGCCTCGACGCCCCCACCTTC	CASSAGPGLDAPTF	TRBV7-3	14	-	TRBJ2-7	-
TGTGCCAGCAGCCAAGTCGGATCCAGGGGGCATGAAAAACTGTTTTTT	CASSQVGSRGHEKLFF	TRBV4-2	16	-	TRBJ1-4	TRBD1
TGTGCCAGCAGTCCGGGGACCGGGGAGCTGTTTTTT	CASSPGTGELFF	TRBV27	12	-	TRBJ2-2	-
TGTGCCAGCACGACAGGGACTGGCTACAATGAGCAGTTCTTC	CASTTGTGYNEQFF	TRBV6-5	14	-	TRBJ2-1	-
TGTGCCAGCTCACCCGGGACTCCTTCCTACGAGCAGTACTTC	CASSPGTPSYEQYF	TRBV18	14	few	TRBJ2-7	-
TGTGCCAGCAGCCCTAATCCCGGGACAGTTACCAACTATGGCTACACCTTC	CASSPNPGTVTNYGYTF	TRBV7-6	17	-	TRBJ1-2	TRBD1
TGTGCCAGCAGTCCTACCGGGACAGCTAATAATTCACCCCTCCACTTT	CASSPTGTANNSPLHF	TRBV27	16	-	TRBJ1-6	TRBD1
TGTGCCAGCAGCCCGTTGGACAGGGTACTACAGCCCCAGCATTTT	CASSPLDRVLQPQHF	TRBV7-8	15	few	TRBJ1-5	TRBD1
TGTGCCAGCAGCCAGGACCTCAGAGGGACTGAAGCTTTCTTT	CASSQDLRGTEAFF	TRBV7-6	14	medium-sized	TRBJ1-1	-
TGTGCCAGCAGTTATGGGACAGAAGAGCAGTACTTC	CASSYGTEEQYF	TRBV6-5	12	-	TRBJ2-7	TRBD1
TGTGCCAGCAGCGTAGGGGGCAGCCACCAAGAGACCCAGTACTTC	CASSVGGSHQETQYF	TRBV9	15	-	TRBJ2-5	-
TGTGCCAGCGAGGCGGGGGGCCCCTATGGCTACACCTTC	CASEAGGPYGYTF	TRBV19	13	-	TRBJ1-2	-
TGTGCCAGCAGCTTGGGTCCGGGGGATCAGCCCCAGCATTTT	CASSLGPGDQPQHF	TRBV5-6	14	-	TRBJ1-5	-
TGCGCCAGCAGCTCCCGACAGGGAGGTTCCTATAATTCACCCCTCCACTTT	CASSSRQGGSYNSPLHF	TRBV5-1	17	-	TRBJ1-6	TRBD1
TGTGCCAGCCGGTCGGGACAGGGCAATCAGCCCCAGCATTTT	CASRSGQGNQPQHF	TRBV5-8	14	few	TRBJ1-5	TRBD1
TGTGCCAGCAGCGTAGAGTTGTGGACAGGGATCGGGGCCAACGTCCTGACTTTC	CASSVELWTGIGANVLTF	TRBV9	18	few	TRBJ2-6	TRBD1
TGCAGCGTTGTAAAAGGGACAGGGGGAACTGAAGCTTTCTTT	CSVVKGTGGTEAFF	TRBV29-1	14	-	TRBJ1-1	TRBD1
TGTGCCAGCTCCAGGGGACTAGCGGGAGTCAATGAGCAGTTCTTC	CASSRGLAGVNEQFF	TRBV7-2	15	few	TRBJ2-1	TRBD2
TGTGCCAGTAGTATGGGAATCCTAAGGGACTCCTATGGCTACACCTTC	CASSMGILRDSYGYTF	TRBV19	16	-	TRBJ1-2	-
TGCAGTGCCGGGGTCGAGCAGTACTTC	CSAGVEQYF	TRBV20-1	9	-	TRBJ2-7	-
TGCAGCGTCCCCAGGGGGAAGAACAGGAACGAGCAGTACTTC	CSVPRGKNRNEQYF	TRBV29-1	14	medium-sized	TRBJ2-7	TRBD1
TGTGCCAGCAGTGCGCGGTGGGGGGATACGCAGTATTTT	CASSARWGDTQYF	TRBV6-4	13	few	TRBJ2-3	-
TGTGCCAGCAGCTTGGAACTTCCCGTGTACAATGAGCAGTTCTTC	CASSLELPVYNEQFF	TRBV5-8	15	-	TRBJ2-1	-
TGTGCCAGCAGCTTGCCGACTCCGGGGACCCAGTACTTC	CASSLPTPGTQYF	TRBV5-4	13	-	TRBJ2-5	-
TGTGCCAGCAGTACATCACAGGGTTTTGGAAACACCATATATTTT	CASSTSQGFGNTIYF	TRBV6-5	15	-	TRBJ1-3	-
TGTGCCAGCAGAACTAAGCTAGCGGGGATCTACGAGCAGTACTTC	CASRTKLAGIYEQYF	TRBV6-5	15	-	TRBJ2-7	TRBD2
TGTGCCAGCAGCGATCCTTCAGCGGGGGGCGCAGAGCAGTACTTC	CASSDPSAGGAEQYF	TRBV7-8	15	-	TRBJ2-7	TRBD2
TGTGCCAGCAGTGAGGTCAGGCAGCCCCAGCATTTT	CASSEVRQPQHF	TRBV6-1	12	-	TRBJ1-5	-